The rows below give T cell receptor beta chains drawn from one sample of a study of T cell responses to AZD1222 COVID-19 vaccine. Libraries were prepared by immunoSEQ multiplex PCR; TCRdb keeps only in-frame clonotypes and omits some of them. The data show 120,000 or so clones, about nine tenths seen once. This specimen was peripheral blood, taken on day 0 of AZD1222 vaccination. The receptors here all came from an adult in good health. Each CDR3 is given with its conserved first and last residue. A D gene is named only where the DNA matches it firmly. Rows give clone size only sometimes, using once, few, many, or a class for an expanded clone.

D: TRBD1; size: -; V: TRBV5-6; length: 16; J: TRBJ2-7; DNA: TGTGCCAGCGGTACGAAGAGGACAGGGATTTCCTACGAGCAGTACTTC; CDR3: CASGTKRTGISYEQYF
D: -; size: -; V: TRBV28; length: 13; J: TRBJ2-7; DNA: TGTGCCAGCAGTTTTAATCGGTATGGGGTGCAGTACTTC; CDR3: CASSFNRYGVQYF
D: -; size: -; V: TRBV6-5; length: 15; J: TRBJ1-3; DNA: TGTGCCAGCAGTTACGGCGGGGAGCCTGGAAACACCATATATTTT; CDR3: CASSYGGEPGNTIYF
D: TRBD1; size: -; V: TRBV9; length: 13; J: TRBJ1-2; DNA: TGTGCCAGCAGCGACGGACAGGGTAGACGCTACACCTTC; CDR3: CASSDGQGRRYTF
D: TRBD1; size: -; V: TRBV11-2; length: 15; J: TRBJ1-1; DNA: TGTGCCAGCAGCCCCAGGACAGGGCGGGACACTGAAGCTTTCTTT; CDR3: CASSPRTGRDTEAFF
D: -; size: -; V: TRBV5-1; length: 15; J: TRBJ1-4; DNA: TGCGCCAGCAGCTTGGCGAGTGCAACTAATGAAAAACTGTTTTTT; CDR3: CASSLASATNEKLFF
D: TRBD2; size: -; V: TRBV12-5; length: 16; J: TRBJ2-1; DNA: TGTGCTAGTGGTTTGGGACTAGCGGGAGGCCAAGGAGAGCAGTTCTTC; CDR3: CASGLGLAGGQGEQFF
D: TRBD1; size: -; V: TRBV19; length: 18; J: TRBJ2-3; DNA: TGTGCCAGTAGTATGGCGACTAACTTAGGGGGCTACACAGATACGCAGTATTTT; CDR3: CASSMATNLGGYTDTQYF
D: -; size: once; V: TRBV2; length: 14; J: TRBJ1-5; DNA: TGTGCCAGCAGTCGTCGACAGGACGGTCAGCCCCAGCATTTT; CDR3: CASSRRQDGQPQHF
D: -; size: once; V: TRBV9; length: 13; J: TRBJ1-1; DNA: TGTGCCAGCAGCGGGACAGCGAACACTGAAGCTTTCTTT; CDR3: CASSGTANTEAFF
D: -; size: -; V: TRBV27; length: 12; J: TRBJ1-1; DNA: TGTGCCAGCAGTCCTGGACACTTTGAAGCTTTCTTT; CDR3: CASSPGHFEAFF
D: -; size: -; V: TRBV29-1; length: 14; J: TRBJ2-3; DNA: TGCAGCGTTGTACTCCTAATCTACACAGATACGCAGTATTTT; CDR3: CSVVLLIYTDTQYF
D: TRBD1; size: -; V: TRBV6-5; length: 15; J: TRBJ1-6; DNA: TGTGCCAGCACATCTCAAGGGGGCGCGGGTTCACCCCTCCACTTT; CDR3: CASTSQGGAGSPLHF
D: TRBD2; size: -; V: TRBV2; length: 14; J: TRBJ2-7; DNA: TGTGCCAGCAGTCCAGCGGGGTTCTCCTACGAGCAGTACTTC; CDR3: CASSPAGFSYEQYF
D: -; size: -; V: TRBV10-1; length: 12; J: TRBJ2-7; DNA: TGCGCCAGCAGTGAGTGGAGCTACGAGCAGTACTTC; CDR3: CASSEWSYEQYF
D: -; size: -; V: TRBV13; length: 17; J: TRBJ2-2; DNA: TGTGCCAGCAGCCTTTACATGCCTAGCCGGGGGACCGGGGAGCTGTTTTTT; CDR3: CASSLYMPSRGTGELFF
D: -; size: -; V: TRBV15; length: 14; J: TRBJ1-4; DNA: TGTGCCACCCGCTCAAATTATGGGGAAGAAAAACTGTTTTTT; CDR3: CATRSNYGEEKLFF
D: -; size: -; V: TRBV6-5; length: 14; J: TRBJ2-7; DNA: TGTGCCAGCAGTTACGCGGGGGCGGATTACGAGCAGTACTTC; CDR3: CASSYAGADYEQYF
D: -; size: -; V: TRBV28; length: 14; J: TRBJ2-7; DNA: TGTGCCAGCAACCATTATCAGGGTAGCTACGAGCAGTACTTC; CDR3: CASNHYQGSYEQYF
D: -; size: once; V: TRBV4-2; length: 19; J: TRBJ1-3; DNA: TGTGCCAGCAGCCAAGTCGTAGTGACAGCGGTTCGCTCTGGAAACACCATATATTTT; CDR3: CASSQVVVTAVRSGNTIYF
D: -; size: -; V: TRBV12-3/TRBV12-4; length: 13; J: TRBJ1-5; DNA: TGTGCCAGCAGTTTACGGCGCGTTCAGCCCCAGCATTTT; CDR3: CASSLRRVQPQHF
D: -; size: once; V: TRBV6-1; length: 13; J: TRBJ2-3; DNA: TGTGCCAGCAGTGAGGTAGTGGCAGATACGCAGTATTTT; CDR3: CASSEVVADTQYF
D: TRBD2; size: -; V: TRBV11-3; length: 17; J: TRBJ2-1; DNA: TGTGCCAGCAGCATCGGGGTTAGCGGGGGAGTTGTCGATGAGCAGTTCTTC; CDR3: CASSIGVSGGVVDEQFF
D: -; size: -; V: TRBV11-1; length: 16; J: TRBJ2-1; DNA: TGTGCCAGCAGCTTAGTTAGGGGACCCACCTACAATGAGCAGTTCTTC; CDR3: CASSLVRGPTYNEQFF
D: -; size: -; V: TRBV15; length: 16; J: TRBJ1-5; DNA: TGTGCCACCAGCGGAGCCGGGTCTACCCTCAATCAGCCCCAGCATTTT; CDR3: CATSGAGSTLNQPQHF
D: TRBD2; size: -; V: TRBV10-3; length: 13; J: TRBJ2-7; DNA: TGTGCCATCAGACTAGCGGAGTCCTACGAGCAGTACTTC; CDR3: CAIRLAESYEQYF
D: TRBD2; size: -; V: TRBV5-1; length: 15; J: TRBJ2-1; DNA: TGCGCCAGCAGCTTGCTAGCGGGAGTTTCAAATGAGCAGTTCTTC; CDR3: CASSLLAGVSNEQFF
D: TRBD2; size: -; V: TRBV5-1; length: 15; J: TRBJ2-5; DNA: TGCGCCAGCAGCTCCCTTACTAGCGGGGGAGAGACCCAGTACTTC; CDR3: CASSSLTSGGETQYF
D: -; size: -; V: TRBV5-5; length: 15; J: TRBJ2-5; DNA: TGTGCCAGCAGCTTGTGGGGCAATAACCGAGAGACCCAGTACTTC; CDR3: CASSLWGNNRETQYF